The subject of this entry is one TCR beta chain. No antigen is known for it. This record belongs to a study of shared clonotypes between healthy human individuals. Study-level points and caveats: Only blood was sampled; tissue repertoires likely differ.

Division of CD4+ cells produced a CD45RA+ naive subset and a CD45RA-negative memory subset. V trimming: 6 bases; J trimming: 6 bases; junction bases outside the gene matches: 6. This CDR3 is 14 amino acids long. Per germline, CDR1 MDHEN and CDR2 SYDVKM. In the original workflow: Junction-only immunoSEQ sequences carried no quality scores, so filtering differed. The table came from immunoSEQ multiplex PCR; TCRdb's copy has only in-frame clones and leaves some out. Clone size and the V and J calls come from that table; the DNA yielded D and trimming. The sample contains 1.6 million or so clones, approximately 98.5% of which appear only once.

The receptor comes from a man aged 30-40 years in good health. Input material: naive CD4+ T cells sorted from blood. Subset reported: CD45RA+ positively selected. The chain couples TRBV28 to TRBJ2-1, with 9 positions matching TRBD2. CDR3 nucleotides: TGTGCCAGCAGCGTAGCGGGAGCTCGCAATGAGCAGTTCTTC. Its protein product is CASSVAGARNEQFF.